Below are 12 T cell receptor beta chains sequenced from a single sample in a study of CD8 T cells in ankylosing spondylitis. TCRdb re-called the 5' RACE reads with MiXCR, one entry per CDR3 protein. The sample contains some 290,000 distinct CDR3 sequences, roughly 20% of which appear only once. Sequencing was performed on blood, either unsorted or a sorted T cell fraction (not recorded which). These receptors all come from a male donor with ankylosing spondylitis or in good health (not recorded which).

The rearrangement joins TRBV12-3 or TRBV12-4 to TRBJ1-3; D is undetermined. V was shortened by 6 bases and J by 4 bases, with 10 bases between the two germline ends. CDR3 length equals 13 residues. The CDR3 loop is CASSRDPGNTIYF. Written as DNA, the CDR3 is TGTGCCAGCAGCCGCGATCCCGGAAACACCATATATTTT.

The chain recombines TRBV5-1 with TRBJ2-1, with 8 bases matching TRBD2. This CDR3 is built from 15 residues. V trimming: 1 base; J trimming: 8 bases; junction bases outside the gene matches: 8. The germline V gene encodes CDR1 SGHRS and CDR2 YFSETQ. The CDR3 sequence is CASSLNRGGLDEQFF. Written as DNA, the CDR3 is TGCGCCAGCAGCTTGAATCGGGGGGGTCTCGATGAGCAGTTCTTC. The full variable domain, rest sourced from reference TRBV5-1 and TRBJ2-1, is KAGVTQTPRYLIKTRGQQVTLSCSPISGHRSVSWYQQTPGQGLQFLFEYFSETQRNKGNFPGRFSGRQFSNSRSEMNVSTLELGDSALYLCASSLNRGGLDEQFFGPGTRLTVL.

The chain joins TRBV11-2 to TRBJ1-4; the D is unclear. The CDR3 has 15 residues. V dropped 4 bases and J dropped 5 bases, with 14 bases sitting between them. Germline-derived CDR1 and CDR2 are SGHAT and FQNNGV. In DNA, the CDR3 is TGTGCCAGCAGCTCCCAGACAAGACCGAATGAAAAACTGTTTTTT. Residues: CASSSQTRPNEKLFF.

This clonotype turned up a few times. The gene calls are TRBV6-1 and TRBJ2-5; 9 bases fit TRBD2. With 8 bases clipped from V and 5 bases from J, the junction kept 9 bases outside the gene matches. Germline CDR1 reads MNHNS; CDR2 reads SASEGT. CDR3 length: 14 residues. Written as DNA, the CDR3 is TGTGCCAGCGGAGTAGCGGGAGTAAAGGAGACCCAGTACTTC. Its translation: CASGVAGVKETQYF.

The table lists this clonotype with many counts. Written as DNA, the CDR3 is TGTGCCAGCAGTTACTCGGTTTCGGGGGCGACGGAAAAACTGTTTTTT. Protein product: CASSYSVSGATEKLFF. This rearrangement joins TRBV6-5 to TRBJ1-4; tentative D call: TRBD1 (6 bases). Germline CDR1 and CDR2: MNHEY and SVGAGI. The CDR3 sequence is 16 residues long. V dropped 0 bases and J dropped 8 bases, with 16 bases sitting between them.

The table lists this clonotype with a few counts. The rearrangement joins TRBV9 to TRBJ2-1; 10 positions agree with TRBD2. J gave up 8 bases and V 4 bases, and 15 bases lay outside the gene matches. This CDR3 is 17 amino acids long. From germline, CDR1 is SGDLS and CDR2 YYNGEE. This CDR3 reads CASSPDAGTSVKYEQFF. Here the CDR3 DNA reads TGTGCCAGCAGCCCCGATGCCGGGACTAGCGTAAAGTATGAGCAGTTCTTC.

This chain joins TRBV27 and TRBJ1-6; 7 bases agree with TRBD1. J lost 6 bases, V lost 3 bases, and 5 bases had no gene match. Germline CDR1 MNHEY, CDR2 SMNVEV (reference sequence). The CDR3 contains 15 residues. Here the CDR3 reads CASSFSTGSNSPLHF. In DNA, the CDR3 is TGTGCCAGCAGTTTTTCGACAGGGTCTAATTCACCCCTCCACTTT.

There are a few counts of this clonotype. This sequence joins TRBV25-1 and TRBJ2-3; 7 nucleotides align to TRBD1. Germline lookup yields CDR1 MGHDK and CDR2 SYGVNS. The CDR3 is 14 amino acids. V lost 5 bases, J lost 3 bases, and 5 bases stayed unmatched. The CDR3, as DNA: TGTGCCAGCAGTCCCACAGGGGTTACAGATACGCAGTATTTT. Protein: CASSPTGVTDTQYF. The complete variable domain, with remaining parts taken from reference TRBV25-1 and TRBJ2-3, reads EADIYQTPRYLVIGTGKKITLECSQTMGHDKMYWYQQDPGMELHLIHYSYGVNSTEKGDLSSESTVSRIRTEHFPLTLESARPSHTSQYLCASSPTGVTDTQYFGPGTRLTVL.

This sequence joins TRBV9 and TRBJ2-4; D is unclear. The length of the CDR3 is 15 residues. From germline, CDR1 is SGDLS and CDR2 YYNGEE. V was pared by 0 bases and J by 0 bases, with 7 bases between. In DNA form, the CDR3 reads TGTGCCAGCAGCGTAGGACTGTTAGCCAAAAACATTCAGTACTTC. It yields the protein CASSVGLLAKNIQYF.

This clonotype has a count of ten or more. This chain uses TRBV25-1 with TRBJ1-3; no definite D call. The CDR3 runs 14 residues. The germline V and J ends were trimmed by 3 bases and 3 bases, with 9 bases remaining between them. The germline gives CDR1 MGHDK, CDR2 SYGVNS. The CDR3 here is CASSDGTHGNTIYF. CDR3 sequence (DNA): TGTGCCAGCAGTGACGGCACCCATGGAAACACCATATATTTT.

CDR3 coding DNA: TGTGCCAGCAGTGCAACTAAGCTTTCGGGGGAGCTGTTTTTT. This encodes CASSATKLSGELFF. V gene TRBV2 combines with J gene TRBJ2-2; no clear D. V dropped 4 bases and J dropped 8 bases, with 14 bases sitting between them. In germline, CDR1 is SNHLY, CDR2 FYNNEI. There are 14 residues in the CDR3.

Concerning this clonotype itself: One junction end does not reproduce the germline sequence, and a read error may be involved. The chain links TRBV12-3 or TRBV12-4 to TRBJ1-1; D is unclear. The CDR3 totals 14 residues. The CDR3 DNA reads as TGTGCCAGCAGTTTAGCGGGCGGGAACACTCAAGCTTTCTTT. Protein product: CASSLAGGNTQAFF.